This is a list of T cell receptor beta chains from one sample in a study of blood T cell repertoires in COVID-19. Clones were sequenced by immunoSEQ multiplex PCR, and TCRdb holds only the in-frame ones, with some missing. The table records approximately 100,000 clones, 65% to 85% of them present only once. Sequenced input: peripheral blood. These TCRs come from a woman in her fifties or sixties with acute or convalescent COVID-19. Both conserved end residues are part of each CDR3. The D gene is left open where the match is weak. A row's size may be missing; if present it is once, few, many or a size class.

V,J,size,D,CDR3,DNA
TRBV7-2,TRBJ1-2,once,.,CASSQPGGFGYTF,TGTGCCAGCAGTCAGCCTGGGGGGTTCGGCTACACCTTC
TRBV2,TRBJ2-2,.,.,CASSETSRNTGELFF,TGTGCCAGCAGTGAAACGAGTAGGAACACCGGGGAGCTGTTTTTT
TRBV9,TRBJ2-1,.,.,CASSARQASTGSEQFF,TGTGCCAGCAGCGCCCGACAGGCAAGTACGGGTAGTGAGCAGTTCTTC
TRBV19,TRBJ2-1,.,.,CASHSPGLHNEQFF,TGTGCCAGTCACTCTCCGGGACTCCACAATGAGCAGTTCTTC
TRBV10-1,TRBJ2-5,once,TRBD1,CASSADRAGTQYF,TGCGCCAGCAGTGCAGACAGGGCGGGGACCCAGTACTTC
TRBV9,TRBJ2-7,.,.,CASSVGLRSYEQYF,TGTGCCAGCAGCGTAGGTCTCAGGTCCTACGAGCAGTACTTC
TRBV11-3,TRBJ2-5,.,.,CASDQGRQETQYF,TGTGCCAGCGACCAGGGCCGACAAGAGACCCAGTACTTC
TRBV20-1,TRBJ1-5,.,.,CSASGHNQPQHF,TGCAGTGCTAGTGGGCACAATCAGCCCCAGCATTTT
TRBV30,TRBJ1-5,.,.,CAWNEGSLWMEPQHF,TGTGCCTGGAACGAGGGAAGTCTGTGGATGGAACCCCAGCATTTT
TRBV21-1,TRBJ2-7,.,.,CASSPVDREYEQYF,TGTGCCAGCAGTCCCGTGGACAGGGAATACGAGCAGTACTTC
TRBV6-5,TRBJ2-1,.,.,CASSLADATYNEQFF,TGTGCCAGCAGCTTAGCGGACGCCACCTACAATGAGCAGTTCTTC
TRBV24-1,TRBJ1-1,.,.,CATSDNKQGRAWTEAFF,TGTGCCACCAGTGACAATAAACAGGGCCGGGCGTGGACTGAAGCTTTCTTT
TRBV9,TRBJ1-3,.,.,CASSVGSTSGNTIYF,TGTGCCAGCAGCGTAGGCAGTACCTCTGGAAACACCATATATTTT
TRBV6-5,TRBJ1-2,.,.,CASSYRVGAGGYTF,TGTGCCAGCAGTTACCGCGTGGGGGCCGGGGGCTACACCTTC
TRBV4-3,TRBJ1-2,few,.,CASSQDYRAGYTF,TGCGCCAGCAGCCAAGATTACAGGGCTGGCTACACCTTC
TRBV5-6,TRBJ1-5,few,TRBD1,CASSPGTGGRPQHF,TGTGCCAGCAGTCCCGGGACAGGGGGTCGGCCCCAGCATTTT
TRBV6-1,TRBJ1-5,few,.,CASSERRGGSNQPQHF,TGTGCCAGCAGTGAACGCCGCGGGGGGAGCAATCAGCCCCAGCATTTT
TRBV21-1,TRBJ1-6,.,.,CATAIFRQGTSYNSPLHF,TGTGCCACCGCAATTTTTCGACAGGGAACCTCCTATAATTCACCCCTCCACTTT
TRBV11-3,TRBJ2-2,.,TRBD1,CASSRTGQSNTGELFF,TGTGCCAGCAGCCGGACGGGACAGTCGAACACCGGGGAGCTGTTTTTT
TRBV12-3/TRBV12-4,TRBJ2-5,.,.,CASSLLRETQYF,TGTGCCAGCAGTTTACTTCGGGAGACCCAGTACTTC
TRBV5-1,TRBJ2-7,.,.,CASSLIGRDLEGQYF,TGCGCCAGCAGCTTGATCGGCAGGGACTTAGAAGGGCAGTACTTC
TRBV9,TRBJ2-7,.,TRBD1,CASTPGQGLYEQYF,TGTGCCAGCACACCGGGACAGGGGTTATACGAGCAGTACTTC
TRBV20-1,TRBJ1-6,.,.,CSACDDFLSRNSPLHF,TGCAGTGCTTGTGACGATTTTTTATCGCGTAATTCACCCCTCCACTTT
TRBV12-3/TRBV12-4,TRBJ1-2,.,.,CASSLGENYGYTF,TGTGCCAGCTCTCTTGGGGAGAACTATGGCTACACCTTC
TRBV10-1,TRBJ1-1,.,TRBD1,CASSESGDRGNEAFF,TGCGCCAGCAGTGAGTCCGGGGACAGGGGTAATGAAGCTTTCTTT
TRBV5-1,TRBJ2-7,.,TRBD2,CASSLASGGAYEQYF,TGCGCCAGCAGCTTGGCCAGCGGGGGGGCTTACGAGCAGTACTTC
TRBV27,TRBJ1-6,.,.,CASRSGWSPLHF,TGTGCCAGCAGGTCCGGGTGGTCACCCCTCCACTTT
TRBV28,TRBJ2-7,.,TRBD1,CASTRGQAAYEQYF,TGTGCCAGCACCCGGGGACAGGCTGCCTACGAGCAGTACTTC
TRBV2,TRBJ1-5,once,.,CASRDTGLNQPQHF,TGTGCCAGCAGGGATACAGGGTTGAATCAGCCCCAGCATTTT
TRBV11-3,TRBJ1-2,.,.,CASSLDHWGGGYTF,TGTGCCAGCAGCTTAGATCATTGGGGCGGTGGCTACACCTTC
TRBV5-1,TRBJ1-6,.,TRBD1,CASSLTDSGQGSSPLHF,TGCGCCAGCAGCTTGACGGACTCGGGACAGGGGAGTTCACCCCTCCACTTT
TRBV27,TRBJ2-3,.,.,CASSYSRIHTQYF,TGTGCCAGCAGTTACTCACGAATTCATACGCAGTATTTT
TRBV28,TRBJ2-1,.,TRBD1,CASMGQTFVSYNEQFF,TGTGCCAGCATGGGACAGACCTTCGTCTCCTACAATGAGCAGTTCTTC
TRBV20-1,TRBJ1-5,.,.,CSASKSYSNQPQHF,TGCAGTGCTAGTAAGAGTTATAGCAATCAGCCCCAGCATTTT
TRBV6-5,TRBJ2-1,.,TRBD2,CASSRGGNEQFF,TGTGCCAGCAGTCGCGGGGGAAATGAGCAGTTCTTC
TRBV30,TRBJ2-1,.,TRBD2,CAFSSGGSNEQFF,TGTGCCTTTTCTAGCGGAGGTAGCAATGAGCAGTTCTTC
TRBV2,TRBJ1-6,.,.,CASRSQDRSSPLHF,TGTGCCAGCAGGTCACAGGACAGAAGTTCACCCCTCCACTTT
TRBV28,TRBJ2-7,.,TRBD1,CASSIQSTGSYEQYF,TGTGCCAGCAGTATACAATCGACAGGGTCCTACGAGCAGTACTTC
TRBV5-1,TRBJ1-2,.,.,CASSAGTYLNYGYTF,TGCGCCAGCAGCGCCGGGACTTACCTAAACTATGGCTACACCTTC
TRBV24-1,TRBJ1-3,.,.,CATNSGGNTIYF,TGTGCCACCAATTCGGGGGGAAACACCATATATTTT
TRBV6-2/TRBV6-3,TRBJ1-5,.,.,CASSSLGRGGNQPQHF,TGTGCCAGCAGTTCCTTGGGGAGGGGAGGCAATCAGCCCCAGCATTTT
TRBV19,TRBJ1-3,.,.,CASRDPHRFSGNTIYF,TGTGCCAGTAGAGATCCCCACCGGTTCTCTGGAAACACCATATATTTT
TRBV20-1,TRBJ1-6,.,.,CSASSVEILTSPLHF,TGCAGTGCTAGTTCGGTCGAGATCCTTACTTCACCCCTCCACTTT
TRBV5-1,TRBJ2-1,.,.,CASSLAGAGRDEQFF,TGCGCCAGCAGCTTGGCAGGGGCCGGCCGGGATGAGCAGTTCTTC
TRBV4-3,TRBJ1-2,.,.,CASSQDSQGRGGYTF,TGCGCCAGCAGCCAAGATTCGCAGGGGCGAGGAGGCTACACCTTC
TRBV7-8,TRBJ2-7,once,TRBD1,CASSSPWDRVDSEQYF,TGTGCCAGCAGCTCCCCATGGGACAGGGTAGATTCCGAGCAGTACTTC
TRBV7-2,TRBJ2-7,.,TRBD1,CASSLTDRVVQYF,TGTGCCAGCAGCTTAACCGACAGGGTGGTGCAGTACTTC
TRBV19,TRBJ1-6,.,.,CASSIAAGENSPLHF,TGTGCCAGTAGTATAGCCGCAGGGGAGAATTCACCCCTCCACTTT
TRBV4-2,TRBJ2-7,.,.,CASSQEMLSSYEQYF,TGTGCCAGCAGCCAAGAAATGCTGAGCTCCTACGAGCAGTACTTC
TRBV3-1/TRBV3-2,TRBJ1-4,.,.,CASSQVRGEKLFF,TGTGCCAGCAGCCAAGTTAGAGGGGAAAAACTGTTTTTT
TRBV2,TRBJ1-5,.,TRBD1,CASSEVAGGLRQPQHF,TGTGCCAGCAGTGAGGTCGCAGGGGGCTTACGGCAGCCCCAGCATTTT
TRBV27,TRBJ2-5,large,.,CASSLSQLQETQYF,TGTGCCAGCAGTTTATCTCAACTCCAAGAGACCCAGTACTTC
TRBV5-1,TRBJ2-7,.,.,CASSWGKTYEQYF,TGCGCCAGCAGCTGGGGCAAGACCTACGAGCAGTACTTC
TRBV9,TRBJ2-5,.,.,CASSVGSGETQYF,TGTGCCAGCAGCGTAGGTTCGGGGGAGACCCAGTACTTC
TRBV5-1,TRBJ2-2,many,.,CASSLESGVNTGELFF,TGCGCCAGCAGCTTGGAGTCGGGAGTGAACACCGGGGAGCTGTTTTTT
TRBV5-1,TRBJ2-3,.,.,CASSQGIADTQYF,TGCGCCAGCAGCCAGGGGATTGCAGATACGCAGTATTTT
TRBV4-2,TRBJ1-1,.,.,CASSRGEVVNTEAFF,TGTGCCAGCAGCCGCGGGGAGGTAGTGAACACTGAAGCTTTCTTT
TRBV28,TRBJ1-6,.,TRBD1,CATPGQGENSPLHF,TGTGCCACACCGGGACAGGGGGAGAATTCACCCCTCCACTTT
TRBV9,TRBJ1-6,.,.,CASSALRSSYNSPLHF,TGTGCCAGCAGCGCACTGAGGAGCTCCTATAATTCACCCCTCCACTTT